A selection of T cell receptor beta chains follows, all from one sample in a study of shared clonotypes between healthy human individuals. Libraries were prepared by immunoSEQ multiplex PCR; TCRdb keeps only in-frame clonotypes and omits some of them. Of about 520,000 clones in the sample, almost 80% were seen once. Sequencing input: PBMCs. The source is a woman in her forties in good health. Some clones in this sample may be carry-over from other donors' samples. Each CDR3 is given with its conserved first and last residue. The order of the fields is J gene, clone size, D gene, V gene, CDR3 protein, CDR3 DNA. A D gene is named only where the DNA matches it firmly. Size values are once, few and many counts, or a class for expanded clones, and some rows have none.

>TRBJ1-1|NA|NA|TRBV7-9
CASSLRLTEAFF
TGTGCCAGCAGCTTAAGGCTCACTGAAGCTTTCTTT
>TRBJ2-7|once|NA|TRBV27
CASSPLVGAYEQYF
TGTGCCAGCAGTCCCCTGGTTGGGGCCTACGAGCAGTACTTC
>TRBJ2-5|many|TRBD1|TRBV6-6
CASSYSGQGWETQYF
TGTGCCAGCAGTTACTCGGGACAGGGCTGGGAGACCCAGTACTTC
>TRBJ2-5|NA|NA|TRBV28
CASSFARGRSEIQYF
TGTGCCAGCAGTTTTGCCCGGGGGCGGTCGGAGATCCAGTACTTC
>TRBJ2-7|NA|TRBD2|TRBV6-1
CASTVVAGTGEQYF
TGTGCCAGCACCGTGGTAGCGGGAACGGGAGAGCAGTACTTC
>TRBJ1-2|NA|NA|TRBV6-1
CASATGVGGYTF
TGTGCCAGTGCTACGGGCGTTGGGGGCTACACCTTC
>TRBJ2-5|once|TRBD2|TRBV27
CASRLAGVETQYF
TGTGCCAGCAGACTAGCGGGAGTTGAGACCCAGTACTTC
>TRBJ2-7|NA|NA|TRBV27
CASQGGEGPPYEQYF
TGTGCCAGCCAAGGGGGGGAGGGGCCCCCCTACGAGCAGTACTTC
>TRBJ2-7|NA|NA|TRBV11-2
CASSQDSRTQRGEQYF
TGCGCCAGCAGCCAAGACTCAAGGACGCAGAGGGGCGAGCAGTACTTC
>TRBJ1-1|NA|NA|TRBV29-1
CSAKGYDTEAFF
TGCAGCGCAAAGGGATACGACACTGAAGCTTTCTTT
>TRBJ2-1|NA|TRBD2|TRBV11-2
CASSYGLAGEQFF
TGTGCCAGCAGCTACGGACTAGCCGGTGAGCAGTTCTTC
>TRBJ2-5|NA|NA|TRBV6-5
CASSYSRGLWETQYF
TGTGCCAGCAGTTACTCCCGGGGACTCTGGGAGACCCAGTACTTC
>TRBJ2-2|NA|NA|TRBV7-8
CASSLDGSRALPGELFF
TGTGCCAGCAGCTTAGATGGGAGCAGGGCACTACCCGGGGAGCTGTTTTTT
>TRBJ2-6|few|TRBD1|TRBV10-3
CAIKGTGLSSGANVLTF
TGTGCCATCAAAGGGACAGGGCTTAGCTCTGGGGCCAACGTCCTGACTTTC
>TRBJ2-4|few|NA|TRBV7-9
CASSLALAAKNIQYF
TGTGCCAGCAGCTTAGCGCTAGCGGCCAAAAACATTCAGTACTTC
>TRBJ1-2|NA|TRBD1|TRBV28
CASSLRDRDSAGYTF
TGTGCCAGCAGCCTCCGGGACAGGGACTCTGCTGGCTACACCTTC
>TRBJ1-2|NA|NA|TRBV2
CASVFGGTGGYTF
TGTGCCAGCGTTTTTGGGGGCACTGGGGGCTACACCTTC
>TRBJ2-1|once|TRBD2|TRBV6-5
CASRPGLEYNEQFF
TGTGCCAGCAGGCCGGGACTAGAGTACAATGAGCAGTTCTTC